This T cell receptor beta chain emerged from a study of blood T cell repertoires in COVID-19. Looking at the study overall: The analysed material was cDNA or gDNA that came from T cells, B-cell-depleted T cells, or PBMCs.

Participants had their cohort set by participant-reported clinical history. In this sample, this clone turned up a few times. In the original processing: Scientists estimated how many nucleated cells there were by amplifying reference gene primers. Sequenced by immunoSEQ multiplex PCR; TCRdb stores in-frame clones only, minus some. V and J calls and clone size follow that table, whereas D and trimming were derived from the DNA. The data show a few hundred thousand clones, with 88% seen just once and under 15% held by the top ten. The CDR3 consists of 15 residues. The germline V gene encodes CDR1 LGHDT and CDR2 YNNKEL (reference sequence). Trimming removed 3 bases from V and 5 bases from J, with 16 bases in between.

The genes are TRBV3-1 (or the pseudogene TRBV3-2) and TRBJ1-1; D not certain. The sequence was obtained from a woman aged 45-59 years with acute COVID-19. Sequencing was carried out using PBMCs or T cells enriched from blood (not recorded which). Here the CDR3 reads CASSQVGGFRTEAFF. The CDR3 DNA reads as TGTGCCAGCAGCCAGGTGGGAGGGTTCCGTACTGAAGCTTTCTTT.